This T cell receptor beta chain comes out of a study of glioma-infiltrating T cells. Amplification of TCR alpha and beta CDR3 regions from RNA used iRepertoire nested multiplex PCR. One-step reverse transcription and amplification started from about 100-400 ng of tissue mRNA or PBMC total RNA. TCRdb reprocessed the multiplex PCR reads via MiXCR and lists one record per CDR3 protein. The sample yields under 150,000 distinct CDR3 sequences, roughly 43% seen once. Study observations and caveats: CDR3 overlap between tissue and blood was very small. Above-expected tissue-blood divergence occurred in all gliomas, most in low-grade ones.

Concerning this clonotype: No antigen is known for it. A much larger clone differs by one base, so this may be a read error.

CDR3 length: 15 amino acids. CDR1 is MNHNS, CDR2 SASEGT, per germline. The chain is built from TRBV6-1 and TRBJ2-1, with unresolved D. This receptor was identified in a human donor with low-grade glioma or glioblastoma, undergoing nonglioma brain surgery, or in good health (not recorded which). The sample taken for sequencing was glioma tissue, nonneoplastic brain tissue, or PBMCs (not recorded which). The CDR3 is CASRPMYISYNEQSF. The CDR3 nucleotides are TGTGCCAGCAGGCCCATGTATATCTCCTACAATGAGCAGTCCTTC.